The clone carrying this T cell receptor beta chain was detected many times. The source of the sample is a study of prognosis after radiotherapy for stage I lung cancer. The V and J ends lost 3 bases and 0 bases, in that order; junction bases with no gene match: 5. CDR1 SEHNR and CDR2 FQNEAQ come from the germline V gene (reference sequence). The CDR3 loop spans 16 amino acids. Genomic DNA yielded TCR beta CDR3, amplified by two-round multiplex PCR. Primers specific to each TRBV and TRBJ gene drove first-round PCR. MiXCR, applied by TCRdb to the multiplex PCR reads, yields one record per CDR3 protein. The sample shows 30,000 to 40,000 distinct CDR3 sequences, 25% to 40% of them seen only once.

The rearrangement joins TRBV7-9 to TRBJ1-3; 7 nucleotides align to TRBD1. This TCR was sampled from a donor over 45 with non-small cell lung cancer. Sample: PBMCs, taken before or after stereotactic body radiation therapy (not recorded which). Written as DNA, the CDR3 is TGTGCCAGCAGCTTTTGGGACAGCTACTCTGGAAACACCATATATTTT. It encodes CASSFWDSYSGNTIYF.